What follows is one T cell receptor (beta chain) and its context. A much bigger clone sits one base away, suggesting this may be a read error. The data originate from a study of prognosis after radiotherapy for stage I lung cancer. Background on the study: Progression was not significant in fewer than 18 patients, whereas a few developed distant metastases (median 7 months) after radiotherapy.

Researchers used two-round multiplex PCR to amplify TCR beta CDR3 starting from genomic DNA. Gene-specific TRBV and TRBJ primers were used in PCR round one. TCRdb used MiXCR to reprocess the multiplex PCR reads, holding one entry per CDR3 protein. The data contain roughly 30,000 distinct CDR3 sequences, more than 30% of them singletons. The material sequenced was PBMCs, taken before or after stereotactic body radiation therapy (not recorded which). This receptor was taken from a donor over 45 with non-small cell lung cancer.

The CDR3, as DNA: TGTGCCGGCTCGCGACAGGGCCTAGGCTCCTACAATGAGCAGTTCTTC. This encodes CAGSRQGLGSYNEQFF. V and J are TRBV18 and TRBJ2-1, with 7 bases aligning to TRBD1. This CDR3 region has 16 residues. CDR1 KGHSH and CDR2 LQKENI come from the germline V gene.